This T cell receptor (beta chain) was sequenced in a study of radiotherapy plus CTLA-4 blockade in lung cancer. Overall study results and limits: Dynamics of early blood T cell clones, together with interferon-beta, were reportedly the best predictors of response.

About this clone itself: The target antigen is unknown.

Sequenced by immunoSEQ multiplex PCR; TCRdb stores in-frame clones only, minus some. The data show some 34,000 clones, roughly 72% seen once. This CDR3 is built from 14 residues. With 8 bases removed from V and 9 bases from J, the gap between germline ends came to 17 bases. The V gene's germline CDR1 is SNHLY and CDR2 FYNNEI. The starting material was peripheral blood, obtained from a patient treated with radiotherapy plus ipilimumab. This receptor was identified in a human donor with non-small cell lung cancer who had stable disease on radiotherapy plus ipilimumab. The V call is TRBV2, the J call TRBJ1-6; a possible D gene is TRBD1 (5 bases). In DNA form, the CDR3 reads TGTGCCAGCCGCTCAGGGAGGGGCCCTTCACCCCTCCACTTT. Encoded protein: CASRSGRGPSPLHF.